A selection of T cell receptor beta chains follows, all from one sample in a study of T cell responses to AZD1222 COVID-19 vaccine. Libraries were prepared by immunoSEQ multiplex PCR; TCRdb keeps only in-frame clonotypes and omits some of them. This sample has 150,000 or so clones, with roughly 90% found just once. The specimen was peripheral blood, collected on day 0 of AZD1222 vaccination. The receptors were sampled from an adult in good health. The CDR3 runs from the conserved cysteine through the conserved F or W. A D gene is named only where the DNA matches it firmly. Clone size is not always given. Where it is, it says once, few, many or a class for expanded clones.

clone_size	d_call	v_call	j_call	cdr3_aa	cdr3_nt
-	-	TRBV11-2	TRBJ1-1	CASSLRGSNTEAFF	TGTGCCAGCAGCTTAAGGGGTAGCAACACTGAAGCTTTCTTT
-	TRBD2	TRBV7-2	TRBJ2-1	CASREPSGGYHNEQFF	TGTGCCAGCAGGGAACCTAGCGGGGGATACCACAATGAGCAGTTCTTC
-	-	TRBV4-3	TRBJ1-3	CASSQDLSSGNTIYF	TGCGCCAGCAGCCAAGATTTAAGCTCTGGAAACACCATATATTTT
-	-	TRBV15	TRBJ2-3	CATSRGTGASTDTQYF	TGTGCCACCAGCAGAGGAACGGGGGCTAGCACAGATACGCAGTATTTT
-	-	TRBV7-2	TRBJ2-3	CASSLLRADTQYF	TGTGCCAGCAGCTTATTGAGGGCAGATACGCAGTATTTT
-	-	TRBV15	TRBJ1-4	CATSRDLGRHATNEKLFF	TGTGCCACCAGCAGAGATTTGGGCAGGCATGCAACTAATGAAAAACTGTTTTTT
-	-	TRBV5-4	TRBJ1-1	CASSFGGATEAFF	TGTGCCAGCAGCTTTGGGGGGGCCACTGAAGCTTTCTTT
-	-	TRBV5-4	TRBJ2-1	CAFLRVRVSYNEQFF	TGTGCCTTCCTGAGGGTGCGGGTCTCCTACAATGAGCAGTTCTTC
few	-	TRBV7-3	TRBJ1-1	CASNLGGGKDTEAFF	TGTGCCAGCAACCTTGGGGGAGGGAAGGACACTGAAGCTTTCTTT
-	-	TRBV2	TRBJ2-1	CASSEESWDEQFF	TGTGCCAGCAGTGAAGAGAGTTGGGATGAGCAGTTCTTC
once	-	TRBV28	TRBJ2-2	CASSIPGTGTGELFF	TGTGCCAGCAGTATACCGGGGACGGGCACCGGGGAGCTGTTTTTT
-	-	TRBV7-8	TRBJ1-1	CASSLARPGGNTEAFF	TGTGCCAGCAGCTTAGCCCGACCCGGGGGAAACACTGAAGCTTTCTTT
-	-	TRBV25-1	TRBJ2-1	CASSAEGLRQFF	TGTGCCAGCAGTGCAGAGGGGTTAAGGCAGTTCTTC
-	TRBD1	TRBV4-2	TRBJ1-1	CASTRQGYGTEAFF	TGTGCCAGCACCAGACAGGGGTACGGCACTGAAGCTTTCTTT
-	-	TRBV21-1	TRBJ1-5	CASQGGGQPQHF	TGTGCCAGCCAGGGCGGCGGACAGCCCCAGCATTTT
-	-	TRBV10-2	TRBJ2-7	CASSGDSTYEQYF	TGCGCCAGCAGTGGGGATTCCACTTACGAGCAGTACTTC
-	-	TRBV6-5	TRBJ1-6	CASGRSSYNSPLHF	TGTGCCAGCGGTCGAAGCTCCTATAATTCACCCCTCCACTTT
-	-	TRBV3-1/TRBV3-2	TRBJ2-3	CASSQPGTTDTQYF	TGTGCCAGCAGCCAACCCGGGACCACAGATACGCAGTATTTT
-	TRBD1	TRBV18	TRBJ1-1	CASQRTGGTEAFF	TGTGCCAGCCAGAGGACAGGGGGCACTGAAGCTTTCTTT
-	-	TRBV4-2	TRBJ1-4	CASSQGKGGEWEKLFF	TGTGCCAGCAGCCAAGGGAAGGGTGGGGAGTGGGAAAAACTGTTTTTT
-	-	TRBV5-1	TRBJ1-1	CASSLARGAEAFF	TGCGCCAGCAGCTTGGCCCGAGGGGCTGAAGCTTTCTTT
-	TRBD1	TRBV19	TRBJ1-2	CASRDRGLKGYTF	TGTGCCTCGAGGGACAGGGGGCTAAAAGGCTACACCTTC
few	TRBD2	TRBV7-8	TRBJ2-2	CASSRLGVSGGSTGELFF	TGTGCCAGCAGCCGCCTGGGGGTTAGCGGGGGGTCCACCGGGGAGCTGTTTTTT
-	-	TRBV12-3/TRBV12-4	TRBJ2-3	CASSLIGTDTQYF	TGTGCCAGCAGTTTAATCGGGACAGATACGCAGTATTTT
-	-	TRBV7-2	TRBJ1-5	CASSLEIGWGQPQHF	TGTGCCAGCAGCTTAGAAATAGGGTGGGGCCAGCCCCAGCATTTT
-	-	TRBV7-2	TRBJ1-3	CASSALGTQRGNTIYF	TGTGCCAGCAGCGCCCTAGGGACCCAAAGGGGAAACACCATATATTTT
-	-	TRBV3-1/TRBV3-2	TRBJ1-2	CASSQGEGLGYTF	TGTGCCAGCAGCCAAGGGGAGGGTTTGGGCTACACCTTC
few	-	TRBV12-5	TRBJ2-1	CASGLDRSNEQFF	TGTGCTAGTGGTTTGGACAGATCGAATGAGCAGTTCTTC
-	TRBD1	TRBV11-2	TRBJ1-2	CASSFAAGGTNYGYTF	TGTGCCAGCAGCTTTGCGGCAGGGGGCACTAACTATGGCTACACCTTC
-	-	TRBV7-3	TRBJ1-3	CASSWGDTGNTIYF	TGTGCCAGCAGCTGGGGAGACACTGGAAACACCATATATTTT
-	-	TRBV2	TRBJ1-4	CASSSGSTNEKLFF	TGTGCCAGCAGTTCAGGCTCAACTAATGAAAAACTGTTTTTT
once	-	TRBV5-1	TRBJ1-5	CASSLGQGANQPQHF	TGCGCCAGCAGCTTGGGTCAGGGTGCGAATCAGCCCCAGCATTTT
-	TRBD2	TRBV7-8	TRBJ2-2	CASSLGGTSGMTGELFF	TGTGCCAGCAGCTTAGGTGGGACTAGCGGGATGACCGGGGAGCTGTTTTTT
-	-	TRBV12-3/TRBV12-4	TRBJ1-1	CASQVNTEAFF	TGTGCCAGCCAGGTGAACACTGAAGCTTTCTTT
-	-	TRBV6-5	TRBJ2-3	CASSYSVRDSTDTQYF	TGTGCCAGCAGTTACTCGGTCCGGGACAGCACAGATACGCAGTATTTT
-	TRBD2	TRBV5-1	TRBJ2-3	CASRRELAGRTDTQYF	TGCGCCAGCAGACGAGAGTTAGCGGGACGCACAGATACGCAGTATTTT
-	TRBD1	TRBV5-1	TRBJ1-1	CASSSGQGARSDTEAFF	TGCGCCAGCAGCTCTGGACAGGGGGCCCGGTCGGACACTGAAGCTTTCTTT
once	-	TRBV5-6	TRBJ1-4	CASSLGSVKGEKLFF	TGTGCCAGCAGCTTGGGGTCAGTCAAGGGTGAAAAACTGTTTTTT
-	-	TRBV20-1	TRBJ2-7	CSASSGEVSKYEQYF	TGCAGTGCTAGTTCCGGGGAAGTTTCAAAATACGAGCAGTACTTC
-	-	TRBV7-2	TRBJ2-2	CASSRSGANTGELFF	TGTGCCAGCAGCCGTAGCGGAGCGAACACCGGGGAGCTGTTTTTT
-	TRBD1	TRBV5-6	TRBJ2-2	CASSFSTGWAGELFF	TGTGCCAGCAGCTTCTCGACAGGGTGGGCCGGGGAGCTGTTTTTT
few	-	TRBV9	TRBJ2-7	CASSVDHEPYEQYF	TGTGCCAGCAGCGTAGACCACGAACCGTACGAGCAGTACTTC
-	-	TRBV7-9	TRBJ1-4	CASSPGIGNEKLFF	TGTGCCAGCAGCCCGGGCATTGGTAATGAAAAACTGTTTTTT
-	-	TRBV3-1/TRBV3-2	TRBJ1-5	CASSPINSNQPQHF	TGTGCCAGCAGCCCGATCAATAGCAATCAGCCCCAGCATTTT
-	-	TRBV6-5	TRBJ1-6	CASSQGLNSPLHF	TGTGCCAGCAGTCAGGGCCTTAATTCACCCCTCCACTTT
-	-	TRBV28	TRBJ2-2	CASSLPQKGANTGELFF	TGTGCCAGCAGTCTACCACAAAAAGGGGCGAACACCGGGGAGCTGTTTTTT
-	-	TRBV27	TRBJ1-2	CASSSRQSYGYTF	TGTGCCAGCAGTTCCCGACAGTCCTATGGCTACACCTTC
-	-	TRBV19	TRBJ1-5	CASSPGGMRAQHF	TGTGCCAGTAGTCCCGGGGGAATGCGGGCCCAGCATTTT
-	-	TRBV9	TRBJ2-3	CASSVALAATQYF	TGTGCCAGCAGCGTAGCTCTAGCAGCTACGCAGTATTTT
-	-	TRBV7-2	TRBJ2-7	CASSPTAYEQYF	TGTGCCAGCAGCCCCACAGCCTACGAGCAGTACTTC
-	-	TRBV7-9	TRBJ1-5	CASSLDWQPQHF	TGTGCCAGCAGCTTAGATTGGCAGCCCCAGCATTTT
once	-	TRBV9	TRBJ1-1	CASSVDDRGNTEAFF	TGTGCCAGCAGCGTGGACGATAGGGGGAACACTGAAGCTTTCTTT
-	TRBD1	TRBV18	TRBJ2-4	CASSPGTAIAKNIQYF	TGTGCCAGCTCACCCGGGACAGCTATAGCCAAAAACATTCAGTACTTC
-	-	TRBV24-1	TRBJ1-5	CATSDPGGNQPQHF	TGTGCCACCAGTGACCCAGGGGGCAATCAGCCCCAGCATTTT
-	-	TRBV5-6	TRBJ1-2	CASSLRGFVPNYGYTF	TGTGCCAGCAGCTTAAGGGGGTTCGTCCCTAACTATGGCTACACCTTC